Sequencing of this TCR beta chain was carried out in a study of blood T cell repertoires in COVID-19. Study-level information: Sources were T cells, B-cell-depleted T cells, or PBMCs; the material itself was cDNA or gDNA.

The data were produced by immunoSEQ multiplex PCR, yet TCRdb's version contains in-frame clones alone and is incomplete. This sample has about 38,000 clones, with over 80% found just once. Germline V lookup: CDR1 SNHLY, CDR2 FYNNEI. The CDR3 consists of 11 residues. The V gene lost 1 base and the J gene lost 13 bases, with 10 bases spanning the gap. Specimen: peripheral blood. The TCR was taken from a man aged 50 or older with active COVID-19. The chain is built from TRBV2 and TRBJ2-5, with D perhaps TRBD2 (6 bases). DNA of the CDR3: TGTGCCAGCAGTGAAGGGGGGGAATGGTACTTC. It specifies CASSEGGEWYF.